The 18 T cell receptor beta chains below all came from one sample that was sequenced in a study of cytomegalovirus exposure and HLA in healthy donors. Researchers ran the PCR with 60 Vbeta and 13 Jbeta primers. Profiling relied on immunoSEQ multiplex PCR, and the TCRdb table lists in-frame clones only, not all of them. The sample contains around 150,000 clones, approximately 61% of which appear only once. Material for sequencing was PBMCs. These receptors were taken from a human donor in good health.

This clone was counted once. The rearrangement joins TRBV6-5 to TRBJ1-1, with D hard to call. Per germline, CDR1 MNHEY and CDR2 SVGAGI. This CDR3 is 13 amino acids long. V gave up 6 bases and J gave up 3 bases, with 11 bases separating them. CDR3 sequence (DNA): TGTGCCAGCAGGAGACCGGGTTACACTGAAGCTTTCTTT. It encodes CASRRPGYTEAFF.

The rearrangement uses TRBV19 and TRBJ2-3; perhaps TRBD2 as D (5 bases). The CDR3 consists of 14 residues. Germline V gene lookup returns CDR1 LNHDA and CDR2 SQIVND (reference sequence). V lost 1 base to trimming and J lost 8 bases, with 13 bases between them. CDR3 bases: TGTGCCAGTAGTATAGGGGGAGAGCTCGGTACGCAGTATTTT. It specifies CASSIGGELGTQYF.

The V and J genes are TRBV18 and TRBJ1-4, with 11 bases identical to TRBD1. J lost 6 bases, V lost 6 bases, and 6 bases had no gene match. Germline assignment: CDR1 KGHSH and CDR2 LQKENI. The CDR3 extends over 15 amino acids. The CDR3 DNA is TGTGCCAGCTCCCGATCGGGACAGGGGGATGAAAAACTGTTTTTT. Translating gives CASSRSGQGDEKLFF.

CDR3: CASSLASGLGGNTIYF. The CDR3 DNA is TGCGCCAGCAGCTTGGCATCCGGACTGGGTGGAAACACCATATATTTT. The rearrangement links TRBV5-1 to TRBJ1-3, with D hard to call. Germline CDR1 and CDR2: SGHRS and YFSETQ. This CDR3 has 16 amino acids. Trimming took off 0 bases at V and 3 bases at J, with 13 bases between the two ends.

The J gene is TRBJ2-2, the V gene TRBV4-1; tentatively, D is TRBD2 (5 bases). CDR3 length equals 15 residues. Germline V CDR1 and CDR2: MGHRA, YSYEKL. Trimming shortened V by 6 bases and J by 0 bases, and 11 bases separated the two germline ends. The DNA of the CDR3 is TGCGCCAGCAGTCCCCTAGCCCCGAACACCGGGGAGCTGTTTTTT. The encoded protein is CASSPLAPNTGELFF.

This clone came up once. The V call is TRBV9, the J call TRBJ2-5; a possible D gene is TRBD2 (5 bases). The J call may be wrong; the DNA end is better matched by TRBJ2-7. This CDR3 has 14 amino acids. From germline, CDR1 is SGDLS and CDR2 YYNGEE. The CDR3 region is CASSVGSGLDEQYF. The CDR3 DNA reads TGTGCCAGCAGCGTAGGGTCCGGACTGGACGAGCAGTACTTC.

Here the CDR3 DNA reads TGTGCCAGCGGAACCGGGACAGCGAACACCGGGGAGCTGTTTTTT. Residues: CASGTGTANTGELFF. J is TRBJ2-2 and V is TRBV2, with TRBD1 identical over 7 bases. The CDR3 runs 15 residues. Germline CDR1 SNHLY, CDR2 FYNNEI. V dropped 8 bases and J dropped 0; count of bases not matched to a gene: 6.

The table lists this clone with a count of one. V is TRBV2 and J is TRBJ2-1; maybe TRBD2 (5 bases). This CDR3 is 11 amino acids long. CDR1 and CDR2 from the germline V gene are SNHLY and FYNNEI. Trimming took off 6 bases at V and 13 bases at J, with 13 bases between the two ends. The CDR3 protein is CASRDSTDQFF. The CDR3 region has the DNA TGTGCCAGCAGGGACTCCACGGACCAGTTCTTC.

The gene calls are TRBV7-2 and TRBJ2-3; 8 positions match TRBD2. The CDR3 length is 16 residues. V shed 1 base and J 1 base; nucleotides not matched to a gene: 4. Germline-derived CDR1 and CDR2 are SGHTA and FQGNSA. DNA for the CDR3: TGTGCCAGCAGCTTAGTGGCGGGAGGCGGCACAGATACGCAGTATTTT. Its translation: CASSLVAGGGTDTQYF.

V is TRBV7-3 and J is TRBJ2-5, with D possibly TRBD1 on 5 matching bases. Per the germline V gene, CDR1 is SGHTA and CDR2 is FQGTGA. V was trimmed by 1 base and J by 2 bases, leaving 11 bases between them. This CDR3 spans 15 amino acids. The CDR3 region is CASSLMGQPQETQYF. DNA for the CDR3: TGTGCCAGCAGCTTAATGGGGCAGCCGCAAGAGACCCAGTACTTC.

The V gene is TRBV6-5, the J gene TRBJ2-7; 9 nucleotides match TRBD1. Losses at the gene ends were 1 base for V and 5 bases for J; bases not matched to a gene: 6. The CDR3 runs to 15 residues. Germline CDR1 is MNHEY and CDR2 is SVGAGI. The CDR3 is CASSYFLGQGNEQYF. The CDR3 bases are TGTGCCAGCAGTTACTTTCTAGGACAGGGGAACGAGCAGTACTTC.

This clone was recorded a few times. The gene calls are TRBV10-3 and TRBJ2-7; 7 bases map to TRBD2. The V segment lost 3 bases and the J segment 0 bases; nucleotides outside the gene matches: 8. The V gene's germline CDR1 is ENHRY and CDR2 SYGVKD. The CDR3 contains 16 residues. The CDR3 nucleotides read TGTGCCATCAGTGAAGTGGGCGGCGGGAGCTCCTACGAGCAGTACTTC. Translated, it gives CAISEVGGGSSYEQYF.

CDR3 in DNA: TGCGCCAGCAGCCAAGGGTCCGAGGCGACAGATACGCAGTATTTT. It encodes CASSQGSEATDTQYF. The chain is built from TRBV4-3 and TRBJ2-3; D is uncertain. Trimming shortened V by 1 base and J by 3 bases, and 11 bases separated the two germline ends. The V gene's germline CDR1 is LGHNA and CDR2 YSLEER. CDR3 length: 15 amino acids.

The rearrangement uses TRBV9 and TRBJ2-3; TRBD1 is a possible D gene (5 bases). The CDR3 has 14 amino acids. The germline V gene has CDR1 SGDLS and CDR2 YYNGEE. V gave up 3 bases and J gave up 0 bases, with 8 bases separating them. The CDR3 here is CASSGQQSTDTQYF. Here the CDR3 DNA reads TGTGCCAGCAGCGGACAGCAAAGCACAGATACGCAGTATTTT.

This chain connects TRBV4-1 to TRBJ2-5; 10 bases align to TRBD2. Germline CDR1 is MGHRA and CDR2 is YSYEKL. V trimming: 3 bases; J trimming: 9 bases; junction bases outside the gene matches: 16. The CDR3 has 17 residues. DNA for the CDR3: TGCGCCAGCAGCCAGGGACCCTTGGGACTAGCGTGGTTGCCCCAGTACTTC. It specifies CASSQGPLGLAWLPQYF.

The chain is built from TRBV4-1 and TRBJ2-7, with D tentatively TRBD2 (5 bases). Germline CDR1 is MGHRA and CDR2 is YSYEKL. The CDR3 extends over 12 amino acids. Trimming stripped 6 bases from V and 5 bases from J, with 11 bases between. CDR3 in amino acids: CASRGVRDEQYF. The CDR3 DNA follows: TGCGCCAGCAGGGGAGTACGGGACGAGCAGTACTTC.

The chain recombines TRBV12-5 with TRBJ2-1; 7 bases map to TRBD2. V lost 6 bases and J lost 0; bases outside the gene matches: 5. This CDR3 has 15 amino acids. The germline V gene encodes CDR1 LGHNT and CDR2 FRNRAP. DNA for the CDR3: TGTGCTAGTGGCCGGAGCGGGAACTCCTACAATGAGCAGTTCTTC. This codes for CASGRSGNSYNEQFF.

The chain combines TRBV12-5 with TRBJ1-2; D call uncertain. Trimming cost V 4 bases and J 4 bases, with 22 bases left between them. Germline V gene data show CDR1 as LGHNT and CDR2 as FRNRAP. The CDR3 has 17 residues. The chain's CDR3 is CASGSQRVAPLVYGYTF. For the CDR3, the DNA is TGTGCTAGTGGTTCCCAGAGGGTCGCCCCTCTTGTCTATGGCTACACCTTC.